This passage covers 14 T cell receptor beta chains from one sample sequenced in a study of cytomegalovirus exposure and HLA in healthy donors. The PCR used 60 Vbeta and 13 Jbeta primers. TCRdb keeps only in-frame clones here, not all; method: immunoSEQ multiplex PCR. The repertoire holds roughly 81,000 clones, with roughly 80% as singletons. Sample: PBMCs. These receptor sequences come from a boy under 18 in good health and CMV-seronegative.

V gene TRBV5-8 combines with J gene TRBJ1-5; 9 nucleotides line up with TRBD1. This CDR3 spans 15 amino acids. Looked up from germline, CDR1 is SGHTS and CDR2 is YDEGEE. Trimming at V came to 4 bases and at J to 3 bases, leaving 5 bases not matched to a gene. CDR3 DNA sequence: TGTGCCAGCAGCCCGGGGACAGGGATCAATCAGCCCCAGCATTTT. This sequence encodes CASSPGTGINQPQHF.

J is TRBJ2-5 and V is TRBV5-1; perhaps TRBD1 as D (5 bases). The germline V gene has CDR1 SGHRS and CDR2 YFSETQ. This CDR3 has 17 residues. Trimming shortened V by 1 base and J by 2 bases, and 18 bases separated the two germline ends. The CDR3 loop reads CASSLSSLGAGQETQYF. CDR3 sequence (DNA): TGCGCCAGCAGCTTGTCTTCTTTAGGGGCCGGACAAGAGACCCAGTACTTC. The variable domain in full, with the rest retrieved from reference TRBV5-1 and TRBJ2-5, is KAGVTQTPRYLIKTRGQQVTLSCSPISGHRSVSWYQQTPGQGLQFLFEYFSETQRNKGNFPGRFSGRQFSNSRSEMNVSTLELGDSALYLCASSLSSLGAGQETQYFGPGTRLLVL.

The chain links TRBV29-1 to TRBJ1-2; 9 bases are a match to TRBD1. V was pared by 3 bases and J by 6 bases, with 5 bases of the junction left unmatched. Germline V gene sequence: CDR1 SQVTM, CDR2 ANQGSEA. The CDR3 is 13 residues long. DNA for the CDR3: TGCAGCGTTGACAGTACAGGGGGCGATGGCTACACCTTC. Encoded protein: CSVDSTGGDGYTF. Based on the CDR3 plus reference TRBV29-1 and TRBJ1-2, the full variable domain is SAVISQKPSRDICQRGTSLTIQCQVDSQVTMMFWYRQQPGQSLTLIATANQGSEATYESGFVIDKFPISRPNLTFSTLTVSNMSPEDSSIYLCSVDSTGGDGYTFGSGTRLTVV.

This clone was picked up a small number of times. This chain joins TRBV6-5 and TRBJ2-5; the match to TRBD1 covers 7 bases. The CDR3 is 15 residues long. In germline, CDR1 is MNHEY, CDR2 SVGAGI. With 3 bases clipped from V and 2 bases from J, the junction kept 6 bases outside the gene matches. The CDR3 loop reads CASSYSPGQQETQYF. In DNA form, the CDR3 reads TGTGCCAGCAGTTATAGTCCGGGACAGCAAGAGACCCAGTACTTC.

V is TRBV7-9 and J is TRBJ2-1; 8 bases match TRBD2. The CDR3 is made up of 14 amino acids. The ends lost 5 bases at V and 5 bases at J; junction bases unmatched: 5. Looked up from germline, CDR1 is SEHNR and CDR2 is FQNEAQ (reference sequence). The CDR3 coding sequence is TGTGCCAGCAGCCCCGGACTAGCAAACAATGAGCAGTTCTTC. It yields the protein CASSPGLANNEQFF.

The genes are TRBV27 and TRBJ1-5; unclear D gene. Germline V gene lookup returns CDR1 MNHEY and CDR2 SMNVEV (reference sequence). The CDR3 extends over 13 amino acids. V was cut by 0 bases and J by 3 bases, with 3 bases left in between. The CDR3 region is CASSLSINQPQHF. CDR3 coding DNA: TGTGCCAGCAGTTTATCCATCAATCAGCCCCAGCATTTT.

The chain joins TRBV10-2 to TRBJ1-5; the D gene is possibly TRBD1 (5 bases). CDR1 and CDR2 (germline): WSHSY, SAAADI. Between the trimmed V and J ends, which lost 5 bases and 7 bases, there was a span of 12 bases. This CDR3 has 13 residues. The CDR3, as DNA: TGCGCCAGCAGTATCCAGGGCCCCCAGCCCCAGCATTTT. Amino acids: CASSIQGPQPQHF.

The rearrangement joins TRBV25-1 to TRBJ2-7; 7 bases are shared with TRBD1. Germline assignment: CDR1 MGHDK and CDR2 SYGVNS. This CDR3 comprises 15 residues. Trimming at V came to 3 bases and at J to 0 bases, leaving 5 bases not matched to a gene. CDR3 residues: CASSDYRGSSYEQYF. As DNA, the CDR3 is TGTGCCAGCAGTGACTACAGGGGTAGCTCCTACGAGCAGTACTTC.

This sequence joins TRBV30 and TRBJ1-6, with D perhaps matching TRBD1 (6 bases). V lost 4 bases to trimming and J lost 10 bases, with 20 bases between them. The V gene's germline CDR1 is GTSNPN and CDR2 SVGIG (reference sequence). The CDR3 extends over 15 amino acids. The CDR3 is CAWTYGNRAGSPLHF. Written as DNA, the CDR3 is TGTGCCTGGACCTACGGGAACAGGGCAGGGTCACCCCTCCACTTT. Using reference TRBV30 and TRBJ1-6 for the parts outside the CDR3, the full variable domain is SQTIHQWPATLVQPVGSPLSLECTVEGTSNPNLYWYRQAAGRGLQLLFYSVGIGQISSEVPQNLSASRPQDRQFILSSKKLLLSDSGFYLCAWTYGNRAGSPLHFGNGTRLTVT.

The rearrangement joins TRBV6-6 to TRBJ1-5; weak D call: TRBD1 (5 bases). The CDR3 is made up of 14 amino acids. CDR1 and CDR2 (germline): MNHNY, SVGAGI (reference sequence). V was cut by 4 bases and J by 4 bases, with 11 bases left in between. In DNA form, the CDR3 reads TGTGCCAGCAGTTGGCTCGGGGGGAATCAGCCCCAGCATTTT. This codes for CASSWLGGNQPQHF.

This clone was observed a handful of times. V is TRBV4-2 and J is TRBJ2-5; 10 positions agree with TRBD1. The germline CDR1 and CDR2 sequences are LGHNA and YNFKEQ. The CDR3 runs to 15 residues. Trimming removed 4 bases from V and 4 bases from J; junction bases left unmatched: 6. CDR3 region: CASSPGTGALETQYF. The CDR3 DNA sequence: TGTGCCAGCAGCCCCGGGACAGGGGCTTTAGAGACCCAGTACTTC.

V usage is TRBV4-3 and J usage is TRBJ2-1; TRBD2 aligns across 9 bases. V was clipped by 0 bases and J by 4 bases; unmatched bases: 7. CDR1 and CDR2 from the germline V gene are LGHNA and YSLEER. The CDR3 runs to 17 residues. The CDR3 DNA follows: TGCGCCAGCAGCCAAGAGGCTAGCGGGGTTCGATACAATGAGCAGTTCTTC. Translation gives CASSQEASGVRYNEQFF.

The chain joins TRBV18 to TRBJ1-5; 8 bases agree with TRBD1. The CDR3 is made up of 14 amino acids. Germline V lookup: CDR1 KGHSH, CDR2 LQKENI. Trimming cost V 4 bases and J 6 bases; bases outside gene matches: 5. CDR3 nucleotides: TGTGCCAGCTCACAGGACAGGGATCTTCAGCCCCAGCATTTT. This translates into CASSQDRDLQPQHF.

V is TRBV15 and J is TRBJ2-7; TRBD1 aligns across 11 bases. The trim removed 3 bases at V and 6 bases at J, leaving 25 bases unmatched. This CDR3 is 21 amino acids long. The germline gives CDR1 LNHNV, CDR2 YYDKDF (reference sequence). CDR3 sequence reads: CATSSSEWALTGTGGSAEQYF. CDR3 nucleotides: TGTGCCACCAGCAGCTCCGAGTGGGCATTGACCGGGACAGGGGGTTCTGCCGAGCAGTACTTC. Full variable domain (missing parts from reference TRBV15 and TRBJ2-7): DAMVIQNPRYQVTQFGKPVTLSCSQTLNHNVMYWYQQKSSQAPKLLFHYYDKDFNNEADTPDNFQSRRPNTSFCFLDIRSPGLGDTAMYLCATSSSEWALTGTGGSAEQYFGPGTRLTVT.